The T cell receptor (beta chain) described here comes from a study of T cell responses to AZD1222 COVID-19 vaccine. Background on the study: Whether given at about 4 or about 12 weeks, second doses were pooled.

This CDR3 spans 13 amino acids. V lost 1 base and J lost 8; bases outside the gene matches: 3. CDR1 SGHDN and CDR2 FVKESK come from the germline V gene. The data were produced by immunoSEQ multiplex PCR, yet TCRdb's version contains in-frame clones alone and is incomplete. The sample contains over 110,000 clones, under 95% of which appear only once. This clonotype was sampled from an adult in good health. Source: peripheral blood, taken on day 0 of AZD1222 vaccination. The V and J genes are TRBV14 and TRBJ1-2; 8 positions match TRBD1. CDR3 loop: CASSQVRTGGYTF. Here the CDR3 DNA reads TGTGCCAGCAGCCAAGTCCGGACAGGGGGCTACACCTTC.